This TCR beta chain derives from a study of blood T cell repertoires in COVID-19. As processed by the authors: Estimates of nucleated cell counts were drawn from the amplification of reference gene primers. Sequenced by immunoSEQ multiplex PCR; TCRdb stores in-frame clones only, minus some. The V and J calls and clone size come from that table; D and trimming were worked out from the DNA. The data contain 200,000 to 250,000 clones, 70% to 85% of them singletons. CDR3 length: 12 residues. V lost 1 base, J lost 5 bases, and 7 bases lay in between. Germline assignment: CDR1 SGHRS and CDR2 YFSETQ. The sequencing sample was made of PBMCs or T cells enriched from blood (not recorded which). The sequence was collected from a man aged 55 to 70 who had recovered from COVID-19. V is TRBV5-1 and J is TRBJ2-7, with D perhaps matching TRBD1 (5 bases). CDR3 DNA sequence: TGCGCCAGCAGCTTGATAGGGGACGAGCAGTACTTC. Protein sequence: CASSLIGDEQYF.